This T cell receptor beta chain is drawn from a study of radiation and T cells in renal cell carcinoma (dated by TCRdb to about 2020). Study-wide context: Samples came from a clinical trial, in which primary renal cell carcinomas received 15 Gy stereotactic body radiation therapy followed by nephrectomy 4 weeks later. A total of some 51 samples underwent TCR beta sequencing, made up of about 26 tumors and about 27 peripheral blood samples. Across all 53 samples, roughly 3,700,000 unique CDR3 nucleotide sequences encoding around 2,500,000 unique CDR3 amino acid sequences were identified.

With respect to this clone: Its antigen has not been determined. One base away there is no much larger clone; base qualities are not given.

Following the manufacturer's recommendations, the immunoSEQ kit was used to generate TCR beta libraries from genomic DNA. To prepare libraries, a first multiplex PCR with proprietary primers was run, followed by a second PCR that added unique barcodes, and a bead cleanup was done after each round. A positive control reaction and a negative control reaction, both provided in the kit, were run with every batch of samples. The final libraries were assessed on an Agilent 4200 TapeStation D1000 ScreenTape, pooled by volume, and quantified by qPCR. Sequencing was performed on an Illumina NextSeq500 with a MidOutput 150-cycle cartridge, and 156 Read1 and 15 Index1 cycles were run with kit custom primers. The pooled library was loaded at around 0.93 pM with approximately 20% PhiX control spiked in. Turning to the authors' computational methods: The vendor-processed data were analyzed in R, and a clonotype was defined as all T cells that share the same CDR3 nucleotide sequence. In the clone abundance analyses, frequencies were normalized to the 10,000 most abundant clones in each sample. Public T cell clones, which averaged fewer than five per sample, were removed prior to analysis. An abundance difference of at least 32-fold between compartments was the criterion for calling clonotypes tumor-enriched or baseline blood-enriched. A beta-binomial differential abundance model was used to identify clonotypes that were expanded or contracted between blood time points. Tumor-blood repertoire similarity was measured with the Baroni-Urbani and Buser coefficient, and groups were compared using two-tailed Wilcoxon tests in R. In TCRdb, the immuneACCESS table is reduced to in-frame sequences with V and J assigned. These tables do not hold every clone; where another copy was compared, an unresolved V gene accounts for under half, and the others remain unexplained. That table gives V, J and clone size, and the DNA gave D and trimming. The sample data list about 120,000 clones, and around 85% of these were observed just once. 5% to 6.5% of the sample comes from the top ten.

General study outcomes and caveats: Because pretreatment tumor biopsies were not available, the study could not determine whether clonotypes were already present within the tumor at baseline. Effects of radiation dose or scheduling on the TCR repertoire could not be addressed with the single-armed trial design. Top tumor clonotypes rose in blood from baseline to 2 weeks post-radiation, then contracted by 4 weeks, suggesting transient expansion of tumor-resident clones. Changes in the blood repertoire were not tracked past 4 weeks after treatment.

The junction carries 21 bases between V and J, which are trimmed by 7 bases and 11 bases respectively. CDR1 and CDR2, per the germline V gene, are SNHLY and FYNNEI. From its cysteine to its phenylalanine, the CDR3 spans 14 amino acids. Left in the record is the CDR3 DNA by itself, 42 bases read in frame from the first base. The time point label here, explained by the study, means: blood 2 weeks post-SBRT. Read against the paper, the sample's treatment or condition label means: 15 Gy SBRT to primary tumor, nephrectomy 4 weeks later. To track tumor-enriched clonotypes, serial peripheral blood was sampled from radiation-treated patients at baseline and at 2 weeks and 4 weeks after SBRT. Renal cell carcinoma with clear cell pathology was present in all patients. Genomic DNA for TCR sequencing was prepared using the QIAamp DNA Blood Mini Kit (Qiagen). Samples were included in the analyses only if all quality control checks were passed.

The TCR comes from a man over 45 with renal cell carcinoma. The V gene is TRBV2 and the J gene is TRBJ2-1; TRBD2 is possibly the D segment (6 matching bases). The sequenced sample was blood, obtained from a patient whose treatment included radiotherapy and nephrectomy. The CDR3 region reads CASTRAQGTPKQFF. The nucleotides read TGTGCCAGCACCAGGGCCCAAGGGACTCCGAAGCAGTTCTTC.